The clone carrying this TCR beta chain has only one observation. Deletions cut 0 bases from V and 5 bases from J, with 13 bases between. CDR3 length equals 15 residues. CDR1 SGHRS and CDR2 YFSETQ come from the germline V gene. The record originates from a study of cytomegalovirus exposure and HLA in healthy donors. Use of 60 Vbeta and 13 Jbeta primers characterized the PCR. Using immunoSEQ multiplex PCR, the repertoire was profiled, and TCRdb retains in-frame clones only, with some absent. The sample holds 180,000 or so clones, roughly 73% seen once. The chain has TRBV5-1 and TRBJ2-3; D is perhaps TRBD1 (6 bases). The sequence came from a woman in her forties in good health and CMV-seropositive. Sequenced material: PBMCs. CDR3 nucleotide sequence: TGCGCCAGCAGCTTGGAGGGGGTCCGATTAGATACGCAGTATTTT. This translates into CASSLEGVRLDTQYF. Supplemented by reference TRBV5-1 and TRBJ2-3, the full variable domain reads KAGVTQTPRYLIKTRGQQVTLSCSPISGHRSVSWYQQTPGQGLQFLFEYFSETQRNKGNFPGRFSGRQFSNSRSEMNVSTLELGDSALYLCASSLEGVRLDTQYFGPGTRLTVL.